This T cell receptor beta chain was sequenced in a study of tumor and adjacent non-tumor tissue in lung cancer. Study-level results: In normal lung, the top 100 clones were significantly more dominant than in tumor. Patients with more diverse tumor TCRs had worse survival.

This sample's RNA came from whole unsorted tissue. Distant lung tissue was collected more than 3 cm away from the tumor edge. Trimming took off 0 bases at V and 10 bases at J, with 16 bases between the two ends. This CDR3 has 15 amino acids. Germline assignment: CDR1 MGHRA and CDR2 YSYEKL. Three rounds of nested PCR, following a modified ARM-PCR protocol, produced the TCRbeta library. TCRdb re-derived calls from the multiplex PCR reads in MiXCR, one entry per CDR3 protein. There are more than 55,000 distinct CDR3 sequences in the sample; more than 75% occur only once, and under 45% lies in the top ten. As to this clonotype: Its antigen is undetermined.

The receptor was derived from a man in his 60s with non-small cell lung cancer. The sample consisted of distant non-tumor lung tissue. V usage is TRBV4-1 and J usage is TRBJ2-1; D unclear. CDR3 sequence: CASSQEPVERGEQFF. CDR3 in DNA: TGCGCCAGCAGCCAAGAACCTGTGGAGCGTGGAGAGCAGTTCTTC.